This T cell receptor (beta chain) is from a study of CD8 T cells in ankylosing spondylitis. Study-wide points: Clones linked to disease were reported to show significant enrichment in matched ankylosing spondylitis synovial fluid. Apparently characteristic of ankylosing spondylitis blood was a TCR beta motif (under ten highly homologous variants).

Germline V gene lookup returns CDR1 SGHVS and CDR2 FNYEAQ. This CDR3 spans 16 amino acids. V was cut by 0 bases and J by 1 base, with 11 bases left in between. A few counts support this clonotype. Its antigen is not known. TCRdb reprocessed the 5' RACE reads with MiXCR, giving one entry per CDR3 protein. The table has about 540,000 distinct CDR3 sequences, 9.5% to 15% seen once; the top ten hold almost 7%. The clonotype was recovered from a male donor with ankylosing spondylitis. The chain is built from TRBV7-6 and TRBJ2-3, with D perhaps assigned TRBD1 or TRBD2 (5 bases each). The sample consisted of blood, either unsorted or a sorted T cell fraction (not recorded which). CDR3 amino acids: CASSLAQGRGTDTQYF. CDR3 coding DNA: TGTGCCAGCAGCTTAGCGCAGGGACGCGGCACAGATACGCAGTATTTT.